Sequencing of this T cell receptor beta chain was carried out in a study of OX40 agonist ivuxolimab in advanced cancers. General study points: The study observed clonal expansion of CD4+ and CD8+ blood T cells by week 6 at 0.1 to 3.0 mg/kg.

The CDR3 is 15 residues long. With 9 bases clipped from V and 5 bases from J, the junction kept 11 bases outside the gene matches. Germline V lookup: CDR1 MNHNS, CDR2 SASEGT. In the case of this clone: Its specificity is unknown.

Some clones are missing from TCRdb's copy, which holds only in-frame ones; the method was immunoSEQ multiplex PCR. Altogether 30,000 to 45,000 clones are present, more than 70% being singletons, with the ten largest covering under 10%. The sequenced sample was CD4+ or CD8+ T cells sorted from blood, obtained in a trial of the OX40 agonist ivuxolimab. The chain has TRBV6-1 and TRBJ2-3; the match to TRBD2 covers 10 bases. The clonotype originates from an adult with an advanced solid tumor such as melanoma, head and neck, liver or kidney cancer. The CDR3, as DNA: TGTGCCAGAACGAGCGGGGGGGCAGGGGGAGATACGCAGTATTTT. This codes for CARTSGGAGGDTQYF.